This is a list of T cell receptor beta chains from one sample in a study of vaccination and CD4 T cells after COVID-19. TCRdb processed the PCR reads anew with MiXCR; each CDR3 protein has one entry. The table shows fewer than 15,000 distinct CDR3 sequences, with less than 45% occurring only once. These receptors are not linked to any known antigen. Specimen: CD4+ T cells from blood, cultured in vitro, collected after SARS-CoV-2 vaccination. These receptors came from a human donor who had recovered from COVID-19. CDR3s include the opening cysteine and the closing phenylalanine or tryptophan. Each record gives: V gene, J gene, CDR3 protein.

TRBV6-1	TRBJ2-5	CASSPSLRDFETQYF
TRBV6-2/TRBV6-3	TRBJ2-7	CASSYPYRRTGAAYEQYF
TRBV5-1	TRBJ2-7	CASSDSGGRLHEQYF
TRBV11-2	TRBJ2-7	CASSLDGGSSYEQYF
TRBV29-1	TRBJ1-5	CSVGSGTGLQPQHF
TRBV7-8	TRBJ1-4	CASSLALGATNEKLFF
TRBV20-1	TRBJ2-1	CSADWGGGRLNEQFF
TRBV20-1	TRBJ1-5	CSANGNNQPQHF
TRBV23-1	TRBJ2-7	CASSQSWAYEQYF
TRBV6-1	TRBJ1-5	CASSVQGLGQPQHF
TRBV7-7	TRBJ2-5	CASSPAGGQETQYF
TRBV27	TRBJ1-6	CASSFRTGVNSPLHF
TRBV6-2/TRBV6-3	TRBJ2-3	CASSQLAGFTDTQYF
TRBV20-1	TRBJ1-2	CSAGAQGNYGYTF
TRBV6-1	TRBJ2-1	CASSRDSSYNEQFF
TRBV27	TRBJ1-6	CASRGPWSSYNSPLHF
TRBV15	TRBJ2-7	CATSRGPWGGGDRQYF
TRBV7-9	TRBJ2-3	CASSRRTSGSTDTQYF
TRBV5-3	TRBJ2-3	CARSLKDTQYF
TRBV30	TRBJ1-2	CAWSVGAGGYTF
TRBV6-2/TRBV6-3	TRBJ2-5	CASSSTYQETQYF
TRBV2	TRBJ2-7	CASSGRVTYEQYF
TRBV28	TRBJ1-2	CATRTGTYMGNTF
TRBV12-3/TRBV12-4	TRBJ2-7	CASSTSRAYEQYF
TRBV7-2	TRBJ2-1	CASGDRGGQYNEQFF